The entry that follows covers one T cell receptor (beta chain) sequence. This sample is part of a study of control samples from healthy donors and cancer patients. Germline loops: CDR1 SGHRS, CDR2 YFSETQ. CDR3 length equals 15 residues. V was shortened by 0 bases and J by 7 bases, with 14 bases between the two germline ends. Produced via immunoSEQ multiplex PCR; TCRdb's table is partial and in-frame only. The data contain around 150,000 clones, over 85% of them seen just once; the ten biggest clones take up about 8.5%. This receptor was identified in a woman aged 40 to 55 in good health. The chain carries TRBV5-1 and TRBJ1-5, with D unresolved. Sequenced: blood. The CDR3 is CASSLGPVGPQPQHF. The CDR3 DNA sequence: TGCGCCAGCAGCTTGGGCCCGGTCGGGCCCCAGCCCCAGCATTTT. The complete variable domain, with remaining parts taken from reference TRBV5-1 and TRBJ1-5, reads KAGVTQTPRYLIKTRGQQVTLSCSPISGHRSVSWYQQTPGQGLQFLFEYFSETQRNKGNFPGRFSGRQFSNSRSEMNVSTLELGDSALYLCASSLGPVGPQPQHFGDGTRLSIL.